This T cell receptor (beta chain) was obtained from a study of T cell responses to AZD1222 COVID-19 vaccine. Notes on the study in general: Among spike-specific TCRs, nearly half reportedly target unmutated variant regions. The donor cohort was predominantly white British with a female majority, and clonal diversity may have been underestimated. Two AZD1222 administrations were followed by greater Spike-specific TCR breadth and depth. Seropositive at baseline were only a handful of AZD1222 recipients.

Germline CDR1 SGHVS, CDR2 FNYEAQ. V dropped 5 bases and J dropped 4 bases, with 14 bases sitting between them. This CDR3 region has 15 residues. Measured with immunoSEQ multiplex PCR; TCRdb has only the in-frame clones, and not every one. The sample records about 110,000 clones, approximately 89% being singletons. In the case of this clone: The target antigen is unknown.

The source of this sequence is an adult in good health. The specimen was peripheral blood, collected on day 0 of AZD1222 vaccination. This sequence joins TRBV7-6 and TRBJ2-2; D is unclear. This chain's CDR3 is CASSLVSDATGELFF. Here the CDR3 DNA reads TGTGCCAGCAGCCTGGTTTCTGATGCCACCGGGGAGCTGTTTTTT.